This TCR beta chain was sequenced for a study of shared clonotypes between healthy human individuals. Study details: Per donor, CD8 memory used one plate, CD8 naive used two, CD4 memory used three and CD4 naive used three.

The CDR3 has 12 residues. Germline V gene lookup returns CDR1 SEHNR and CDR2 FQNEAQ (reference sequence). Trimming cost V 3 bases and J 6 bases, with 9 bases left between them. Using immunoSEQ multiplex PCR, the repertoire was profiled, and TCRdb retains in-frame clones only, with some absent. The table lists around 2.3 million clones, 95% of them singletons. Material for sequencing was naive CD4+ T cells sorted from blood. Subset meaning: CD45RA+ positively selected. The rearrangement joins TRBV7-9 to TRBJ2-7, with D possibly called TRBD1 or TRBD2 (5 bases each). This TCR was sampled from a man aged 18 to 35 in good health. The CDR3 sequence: CASSFGGGEQYF. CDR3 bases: TGTGCCAGCAGCTTTGGGGGTGGCGAGCAGTACTTC.